This T cell receptor beta chain was sequenced during a study of T cell responses to AZD1222 COVID-19 vaccine. Points from the study as a whole: The repertoires were collected only after the peak T cell response. Spike-wide coverage was observed for vaccine-associated CD4 TCRs, with dominant responses at 160-218 and 743-854. Females made up more of the donors, who were largely white British, and clonal diversity may have come out too low.

A note on this clone: Its antigen is unknown.

Looked up from germline, CDR1 is LGHNT and CDR2 is FRNRAP. The ends lost 5 bases at V and 2 bases at J; junction bases unmatched: 4. The CDR3 is 14 residues long. The protocol was immunoSEQ multiplex PCR, while the TCRdb copy is restricted to in-frame clones and leaves out a portion. The sample yields roughly 100,000 clones, roughly 87% seen once. The J gene is TRBJ2-3, the V gene TRBV12-5; 7 bases fit TRBD1. Sequencing was performed on peripheral blood, taken on day 0 of AZD1222 vaccination. The source is an adult in good health. The CDR3 here is CASGRDSHTDTQYF. In DNA form, the CDR3 reads TGTGCTAGTGGTAGGGACAGCCACACAGATACGCAGTATTTT.